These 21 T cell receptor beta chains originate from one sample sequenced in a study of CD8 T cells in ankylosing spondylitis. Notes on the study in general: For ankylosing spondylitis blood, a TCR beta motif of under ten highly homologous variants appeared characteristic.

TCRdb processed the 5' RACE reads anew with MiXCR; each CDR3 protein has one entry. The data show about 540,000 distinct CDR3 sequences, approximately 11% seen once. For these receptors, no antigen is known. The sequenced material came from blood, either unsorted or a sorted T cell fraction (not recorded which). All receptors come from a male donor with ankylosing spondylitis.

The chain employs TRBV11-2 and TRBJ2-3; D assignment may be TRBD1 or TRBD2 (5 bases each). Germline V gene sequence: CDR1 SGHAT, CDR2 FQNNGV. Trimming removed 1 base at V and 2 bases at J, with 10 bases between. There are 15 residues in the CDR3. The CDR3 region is CASSLAGTVTDTQYF. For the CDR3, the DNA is TGTGCCAGCAGCTTAGCGGGGACGGTCACAGATACGCAGTATTTT.

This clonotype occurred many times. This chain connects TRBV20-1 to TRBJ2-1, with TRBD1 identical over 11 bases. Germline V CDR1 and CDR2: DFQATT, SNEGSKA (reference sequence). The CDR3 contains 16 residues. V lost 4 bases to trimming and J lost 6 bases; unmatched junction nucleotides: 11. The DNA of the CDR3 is TGCAGTGCTACCTCAGGGGGACAGGGGGTTGGCAATGAGCAGTTCTTC. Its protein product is CSATSGGQGVGNEQFF.

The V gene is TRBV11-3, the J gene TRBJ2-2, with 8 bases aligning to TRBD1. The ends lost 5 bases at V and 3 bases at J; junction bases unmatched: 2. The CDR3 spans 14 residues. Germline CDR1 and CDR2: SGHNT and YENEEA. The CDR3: CASSRTGYTGELFF. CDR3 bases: TGTGCCAGCAGCCGGACAGGGTACACCGGGGAGCTGTTTTTT.

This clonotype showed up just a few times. The CDR3 region is CSVFLPPTQETQYF. As DNA, the CDR3 is TGCAGCGTTTTCCTTCCACCCACACAAGAGACCCAGTACTTC. This chain connects TRBV29-1 to TRBJ2-5; no definite D call. CDR1 and CDR2 from the germline V gene are SQVTM and ANQGSEA. Between the trimmed V and J ends, which lost 5 bases and 2 bases, there was a span of 15 bases. CDR3 length: 14 residues.

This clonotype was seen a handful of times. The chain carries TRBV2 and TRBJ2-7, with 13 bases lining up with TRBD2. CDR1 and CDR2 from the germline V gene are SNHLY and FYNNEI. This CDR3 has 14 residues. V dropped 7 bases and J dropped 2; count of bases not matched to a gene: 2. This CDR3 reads CASKGLAGPYEQYV. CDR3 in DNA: TGTGCCAGCAAGGGACTAGCGGGACCCTACGAGCAGTACGTC.

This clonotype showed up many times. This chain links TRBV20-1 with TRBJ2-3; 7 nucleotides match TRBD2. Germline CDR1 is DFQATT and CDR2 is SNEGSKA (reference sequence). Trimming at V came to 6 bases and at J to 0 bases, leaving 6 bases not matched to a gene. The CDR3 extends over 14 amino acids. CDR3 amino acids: CSAALALSTDTQYF. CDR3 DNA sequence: TGCAGTGCAGCACTAGCGCTGAGCACAGATACGCAGTATTTT.

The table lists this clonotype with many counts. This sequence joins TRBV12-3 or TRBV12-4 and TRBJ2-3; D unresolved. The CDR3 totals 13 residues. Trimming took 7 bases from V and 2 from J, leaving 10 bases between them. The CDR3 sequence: CASIKGVTDTQYF. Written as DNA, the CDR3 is TGTGCCAGCATCAAGGGCGTCACAGATACGCAGTATTTT.

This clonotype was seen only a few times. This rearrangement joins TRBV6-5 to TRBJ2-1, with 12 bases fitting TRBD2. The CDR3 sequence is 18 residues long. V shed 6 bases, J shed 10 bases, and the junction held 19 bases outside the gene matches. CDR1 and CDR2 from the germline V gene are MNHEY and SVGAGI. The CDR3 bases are TGTGCCAGCAGCTACCGCCCTAGCGGGAGGGCCTGGGCGGGAGAGCAGTTCTTC. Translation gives CASSYRPSGRAWAGEQFF.

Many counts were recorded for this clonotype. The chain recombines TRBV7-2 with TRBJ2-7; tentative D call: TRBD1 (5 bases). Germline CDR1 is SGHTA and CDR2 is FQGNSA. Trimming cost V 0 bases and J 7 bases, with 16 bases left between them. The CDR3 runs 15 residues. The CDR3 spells CASSLALIGAQEQYF. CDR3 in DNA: TGTGCCAGCAGCTTAGCGCTAATTGGGGCCCAGGAGCAGTACTTC.

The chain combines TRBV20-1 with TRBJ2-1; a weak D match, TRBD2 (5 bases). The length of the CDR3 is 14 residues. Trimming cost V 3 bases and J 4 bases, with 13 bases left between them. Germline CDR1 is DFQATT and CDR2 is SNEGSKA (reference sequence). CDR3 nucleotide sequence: TGCAGTGCTAGTTACTACCGGGGTTACAATGAGCAGTTCTTC. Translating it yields CSASYYRGYNEQFF.

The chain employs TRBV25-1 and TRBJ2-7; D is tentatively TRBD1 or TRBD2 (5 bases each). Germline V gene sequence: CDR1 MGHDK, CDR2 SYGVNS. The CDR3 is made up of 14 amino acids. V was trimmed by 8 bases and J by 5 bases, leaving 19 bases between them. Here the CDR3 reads CASPNGTPVHEQYF. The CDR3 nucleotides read TGTGCCAGCCCAAACGGGACGCCCGTCCACGAGCAGTACTTC.

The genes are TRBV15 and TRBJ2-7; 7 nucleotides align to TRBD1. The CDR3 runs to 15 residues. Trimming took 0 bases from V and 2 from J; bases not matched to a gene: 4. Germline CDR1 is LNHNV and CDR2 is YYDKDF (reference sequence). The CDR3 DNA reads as TGTGCCACCAGCAGAGATGGACAGGCCCCCTACGAGCAGTACTTC. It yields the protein CATSRDGQAPYEQYF.

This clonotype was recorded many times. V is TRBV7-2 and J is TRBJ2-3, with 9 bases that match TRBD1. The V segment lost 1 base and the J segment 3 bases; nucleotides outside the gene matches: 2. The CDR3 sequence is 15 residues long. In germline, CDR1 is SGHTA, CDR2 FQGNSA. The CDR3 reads CASSLGGTGTDTQYF. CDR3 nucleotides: TGTGCCAGCAGCTTAGGTGGGACAGGGACAGATACGCAGTATTTT.

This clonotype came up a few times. For the CDR3, the DNA is TGCAGTGCTAGAGCGGCCAGGGACTATGGCTACACCTTC. Its translation is CSARAARDYGYTF. This chain uses TRBV20-1 with TRBJ1-2; D might be TRBD1 (5 bases). This CDR3 is 13 amino acids long. Between the trimmed V and J ends, which lost 1 base and 3 bases, there was a span of 9 bases. The V gene's germline CDR1 is DFQATT and CDR2 SNEGSKA (reference sequence).

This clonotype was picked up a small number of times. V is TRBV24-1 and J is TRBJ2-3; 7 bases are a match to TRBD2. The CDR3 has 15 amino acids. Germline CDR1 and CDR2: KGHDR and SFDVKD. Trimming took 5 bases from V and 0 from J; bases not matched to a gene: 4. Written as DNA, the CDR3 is TGTGCCACCAGTGGGACTAGAACCAGCACAGATACGCAGTATTTT. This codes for CATSGTRTSTDTQYF.

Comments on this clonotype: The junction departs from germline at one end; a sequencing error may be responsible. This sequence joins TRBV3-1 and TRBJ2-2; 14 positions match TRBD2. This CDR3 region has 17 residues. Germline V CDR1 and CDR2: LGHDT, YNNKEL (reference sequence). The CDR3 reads CATYRGLAGANTAELFF. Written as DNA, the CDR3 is TGTGCCACCTATAGGGGACTAGCGGGAGCAAACACCGCGGAGCTGTTTTTT.

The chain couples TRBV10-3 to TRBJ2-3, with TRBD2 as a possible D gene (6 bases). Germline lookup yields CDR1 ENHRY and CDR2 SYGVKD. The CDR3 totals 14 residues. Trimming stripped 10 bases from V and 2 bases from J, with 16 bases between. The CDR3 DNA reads TGTGCCAGCCGGCCGGGACTCGACACAGATACGCAGTATTTT. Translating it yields CASRPGLDTDTQYF.

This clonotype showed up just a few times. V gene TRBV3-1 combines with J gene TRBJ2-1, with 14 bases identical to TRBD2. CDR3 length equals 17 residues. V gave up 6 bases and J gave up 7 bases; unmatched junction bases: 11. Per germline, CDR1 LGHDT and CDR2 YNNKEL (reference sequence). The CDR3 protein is CASSIGFGTSGRNEQFF. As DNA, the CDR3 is TGTGCCAGCAGTATTGGTTTTGGGACTAGCGGGAGAAATGAGCAGTTCTTC.

CDR3 coding DNA: TGTGCCAGCACCGCGGGGACTAGCGGGTTCCTACTCGAGCAGTTCTTC. Translation: CASTAGTSGFLLEQFF. V gene TRBV2 combines with J gene TRBJ2-1, with TRBD2 matching 12 bases. CDR3 length: 16 amino acids. Trimming at V came to 7 bases and at J to 10 bases, leaving 14 bases not matched to a gene. Germline V gene lookup returns CDR1 SNHLY and CDR2 FYNNEI.

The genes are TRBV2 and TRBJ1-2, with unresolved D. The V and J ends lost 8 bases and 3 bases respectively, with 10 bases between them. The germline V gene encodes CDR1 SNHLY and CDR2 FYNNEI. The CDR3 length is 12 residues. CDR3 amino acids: CASPAGDYGYTF. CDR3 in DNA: TGTGCCAGCCCGGCCGGAGACTATGGCTACACCTTC. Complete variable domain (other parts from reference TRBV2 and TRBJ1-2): EPEVTQTPSHQVTQMGQEVILRCVPISNHLYFYWYRQILGQKVEFLVSFYNNEISEKSEIFDDQFSVERPDGSNFTLKIRSTKLEDSAMYFCASPAGDYGYTFGSGTRLTVV.

CDR3 loop: CASSQARGRDTQYF. The CDR3 DNA is TGCGCCAGCAGCCAAGCCCGGGGGCGAGATACGCAGTATTTT. The chain uses TRBV4-1 and TRBJ2-3; either TRBD1 or TRBD2 may fit D (6 bases each). The V end lost 1 base, the J end lost 5 bases, and 10 bases lay between the germline ends. CDR3 length equals 14 residues. Germline V CDR1 and CDR2: MGHRA, YSYEKL.